This entry is about one T cell receptor (beta chain). Its antigen remains unknown. The data originate from a study of CD8 T cells in ankylosing spondylitis. Quantitative 5'-RACE with molecular barcodes produced the TCR beta libraries. One entry per CDR3 protein, called by TCRdb with MiXCR from the 5' RACE reads. The sample lists 670,000 or so distinct CDR3 sequences, roughly 19% occurring once. This CDR3 is built from 13 residues. The V and J ends lost 3 bases and 8 bases, in that order; junction bases with no gene match: 5. Germline CDR1 SGHRS, CDR2 YFSETQ. General observations from the study: According to the report, clones linked to the disease were significantly enriched in matched synovial fluid samples taken from ankylosing spondylitis patients. Characteristic, it appeared, of ankylosing spondylitis blood was a TCR beta motif of eight highly homologous variants. CD8+ disease-linked clones were present at relatively low frequencies in blood. Certain motif variants had earlier appeared in reactive arthritis synovial fluid and blood.

The sequencing input was blood, either unsorted or a sorted T cell fraction (not recorded which). This rearrangement joins TRBV5-1 to TRBJ2-1, with TRBD1 matching over 7 bases. This TCR came from a male donor with ankylosing spondylitis. The CDR3 here is CASSWDSSYEQFF. The CDR3 nucleotides are TGCGCCAGCAGCTGGGACAGTTCTTATGAGCAGTTCTTC.